This paragraph covers one TCR beta chain sequence. Its antigen is unidentified. This sample includes further DNA sequences coding for the same CDR3. The data belong to a study of Ad26.COV2.S vaccination and SARS-CoV-2 variants. The wider study: Donor was in the COV1001 Ad26.COV2.S trial arm.

Documented treatment: 19 received Ad26.COV2.S at low or high dose, single or two shots; five or six received placebo; per-sample allocation not given. The investigators took samples on day 63 after the first vaccine or placebo injection. Study-wide findings and caveats: Substantial breadth was reported for post-vaccination spike-specific CD8+ and CD4+ T cells.

Only in-frame clones appear in the TCRdb table, and some are missing; sequencing was by immunoSEQ multiplex PCR. The table has about 680,000 clones, approximately 88% seen once. CDR1 is KGHSH, CDR2 LQKENI, per germline. Trimming stripped 0 bases from V and 4 bases from J, with 6 bases between. CDR3 length: 13 amino acids. The TCR sequence derives from a person aged 18-60 years who received the Ad26.COV2.S COVID-19 vaccine or a placebo. This specimen consisted of peripheral blood, obtained in a trial of Ad26.COV2.S vaccine versus placebo. The rearrangement uses TRBV18 and TRBJ2-5, with unresolved D. CDR3 residues: CASSPPGLETQYF. In DNA form, the CDR3 reads TGTGCCAGCTCACCACCAGGATTAGAGACCCAGTACTTC. The variable domain in full, with the rest retrieved from reference TRBV18 and TRBJ2-5, is NAGVMQNPRHLVRRRGQEARLRCSPMKGHSHVYWYRQLPEEGLKFMVYLQKENIIDESGMPKERFSAEFPKEGPSILRIQQVVRGDSAAYFCASSPPGLETQYFGPGTRLLVL.